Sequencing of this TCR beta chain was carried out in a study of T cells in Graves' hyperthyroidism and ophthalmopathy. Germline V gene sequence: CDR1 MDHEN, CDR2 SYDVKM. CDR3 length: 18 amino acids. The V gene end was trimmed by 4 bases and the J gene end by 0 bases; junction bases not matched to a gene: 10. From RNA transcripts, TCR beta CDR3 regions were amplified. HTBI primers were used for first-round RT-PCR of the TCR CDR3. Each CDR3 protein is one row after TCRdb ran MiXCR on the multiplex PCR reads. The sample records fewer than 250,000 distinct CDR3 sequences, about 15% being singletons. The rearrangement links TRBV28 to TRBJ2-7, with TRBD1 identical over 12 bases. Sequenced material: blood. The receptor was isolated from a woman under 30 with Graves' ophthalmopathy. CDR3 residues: CASSSLGTGGISSYEQYF. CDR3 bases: TGTGCCAGCAGTTCTCTCGGGACAGGGGGCATAAGCTCCTACGAGCAGTACTTC.